This TCR beta chain derives from a study of STAT5B mutations in CD4+ large granular lymphocyte leukemia. Whole-study findings and limits: 8/27 top patient clones versus 2/35 control clones were TRBV06-family. No patients shared main leukemic clonotypes, though roughly 25% appeared at low frequency elsewhere.

Control samples were healthy donors' buffy coats. CDR1 SQVTM and CDR2 ANQGSEA come from the germline V gene. The V and J ends lost 3 bases and 4 bases respectively, with 9 bases between them. The CDR3 consists of 12 residues. Remarks on this clone: Its matching antigen is unknown.

TCRdb's table, derived via immunoSEQ multiplex PCR, lists solely in-frame clones and lacks some. The data hold around 30,000 clones, with about 77% observed a single time. Sequences were obtained from CD4+ T cells from blood buffy coats. The TCR was taken from a human donor in good health. The chain couples TRBV29-1 to TRBJ1-2; D is perhaps TRBD1 (6 bases). The CDR3 region has the DNA TGCAGCGTTGATGAAGGGGGCTATGGCTACACCTTC. Protein sequence: CSVDEGGYGYTF.